Presented here are 28 T cell receptor beta chains from one specimen sequenced in a study of blood T cell repertoires in COVID-19. TCRdb's table, derived via immunoSEQ multiplex PCR, lists solely in-frame clones and lacks some. The table records fewer than 350,000 clones, 85% of them present only once. Sequencing input: PBMCs or T cells enriched from blood (not recorded which). The receptors stem from a woman aged 50 to 60 who had recovered from COVID-19.

The rearrangement uses TRBV9 and TRBJ2-1, with TRBD1 identical over 11 bases. The germline gives CDR1 SGDLS, CDR2 YYNGEE. Trimming at V came to 5 bases and at J to 4 bases, leaving 5 bases not matched to a gene. This CDR3 region has 15 residues. The DNA for the CDR3 is TGTGCCAGCAGTGGGGACAGGGGGGGATACAATGAGCAGTTCTTC. Protein: CASSGDRGGYNEQFF.

J is TRBJ1-2 and V is TRBV9; 7 bases match TRBD1. V lost 2 bases to trimming and J lost 0 bases; unmatched junction nucleotides: 7. This CDR3 spans 16 amino acids. Per germline, CDR1 SGDLS and CDR2 YYNGEE. The CDR3 coding sequence is TGTGCCAGCAGCGTTTGGGACAGACCGACTAACTATGGCTACACCTTC. As protein: CASSVWDRPTNYGYTF.

The chain employs TRBV11-3 and TRBJ1-1; D might be TRBD1 (5 bases). The CDR3 runs to 13 residues. V dropped 10 bases and J dropped 5 bases, with 17 bases sitting between them. Looked up from germline, CDR1 is SGHNT and CDR2 is YENEEA. The CDR3 DNA reads as TGTGCCACTACTCAAACCGGGGGGACTGAAGCTTTCTTT. Its translation: CATTQTGGTEAFF.

This clone was observed a few times. V gene TRBV6-5 combines with J gene TRBJ1-6; D gene unclear. CDR1 is MNHEY, CDR2 SVGAGI, per germline. V was trimmed by 9 bases and J by 3 bases, leaving 6 bases between them. This CDR3 region has 12 residues. CDR3 loop: CASNSYNSPLHF. For the CDR3, the DNA is TGTGCCAGTAACAGCTATAATTCACCCCTCCACTTT.

This clone has only a few counts. V and J are TRBV5-4 and TRBJ1-2, with 9 bases fitting TRBD1. The CDR3 spans 16 residues. The trim removed 7 bases at V and 3 bases at J, leaving 13 bases unmatched. Germline CDR1 SGHNT, CDR2 YYREEE (reference sequence). CDR3 nucleotides: TGTGCCAGCCGACCCTTGGGGGGACAGGGCGACTATGGCTACACCTTC. It is translated as CASRPLGGQGDYGYTF.

This chain joins TRBV3-1 (or the pseudogene TRBV3-2) and TRBJ2-6, with D possibly matching TRBD2 (5 bases). Trimming took off 1 base at V and 12 bases at J, with 10 bases between the two ends. From germline, CDR1 is LGHDT and CDR2 YNNKEL (reference sequence). The CDR3 is 13 amino acids. The CDR3 DNA reads as TGTGCCAGCAGCCAAGTCGGAGCGGTCGTCCTGACTTTC. This codes for CASSQVGAVVLTF.

J is TRBJ2-7 and V is TRBV7-9; 8 nucleotides agree with TRBD1. Germline CDR1 is SEHNR and CDR2 is FQNEAQ (reference sequence). After removal of 5 bases from V and 3 bases from J, the junction contained 6 bases not matched to a gene. CDR3 length equals 14 residues. CDR3: CASSTAGTGYEQYF. The DNA for the CDR3 is TGTGCCAGCAGCACAGCCGGGACAGGCTACGAGCAGTACTTC.

This chain connects TRBV6-6 to TRBJ1-5, with D unresolved. This CDR3 is built from 12 residues. The V gene's germline CDR1 is MNHNY and CDR2 SVGAGI (reference sequence). Trimming removed 6 bases at V and 3 bases at J, with 6 bases between. The CDR3 bases are TGTGCCAGCAGCAGGATCAATCAGCCCCAGCATTTT. Protein product: CASSRINQPQHF.

This chain joins TRBV29-1 and TRBJ2-3, with 13 nucleotides matching TRBD2. From germline, CDR1 is SQVTM and CDR2 ANQGSEA. This CDR3 has 15 residues. V dropped 6 bases and J dropped 6; count of bases not matched to a gene: 9. The CDR3: CSVDTSGRAADTQYF. Here the CDR3 DNA reads TGCAGCGTCGACACTAGCGGGAGGGCCGCGGATACGCAGTATTTT.

This rearrangement joins TRBV7-9 to TRBJ1-1; D is unclear. V was clipped by 6 bases and J by 0 bases, with 14 bases between them. Germline lookup yields CDR1 SEHNR and CDR2 FQNEAQ (reference sequence). The CDR3 has 15 residues. The CDR3 protein is CASRSKVGMNTEAFF. CDR3 bases: TGTGCCAGCAGAAGTAAAGTCGGGATGAACACTGAAGCTTTCTTT. Drawing the rest from reference TRBV7-9 and TRBJ1-1, the complete variable domain is DTGVSQNPRHKITKRGQNVTFRCDPISEHNRLYWYRQTLGQGPEFLTYFQNEAQLEKSRLLSDRFSAERPKGSFSTLEIQRTEQGDSAMYLCASRSKVGMNTEAFFGQGTRLTVV.

This clone came up many times. The chain uses TRBV19 and TRBJ2-7; TRBD2 might be the D (6 bases). There are 14 residues in the CDR3. V was shortened by 6 bases and J by 5 bases, with 17 bases between the two germline ends. Germline CDR1 reads LNHDA; CDR2 reads SQIVND (reference sequence). In DNA, the CDR3 is TGTGCCAGTAGGCCCGGGACTGGTATGGACGAGCAGTACTTC. This translates into CASRPGTGMDEQYF.

CDR3 sequence reads: CASSFGGNQPQHF. Written as DNA, the CDR3 is TGTGCCAGCAGTTTCGGGGGCAATCAGCCCCAGCATTTT. V and J are TRBV6-5 and TRBJ1-5; D ambiguous. The CDR3 covers 13 residues. Deletions cut 4 bases from V and 2 bases from J, with 6 bases between. Germline V CDR1 and CDR2: MNHEY, SVGAGI.

Only one count was recorded for this clone. This chain connects TRBV14 to TRBJ2-1; TRBD2 might be the D (6 bases). The V and J ends lost 2 bases and 10 bases respectively, with 15 bases between them. The germline CDR1 and CDR2 sequences are SGHDN and FVKESK. The CDR3 extends over 14 amino acids. This chain's CDR3 is CASSQTRLEGEQFF. CDR3 coding DNA: TGTGCCAGCAGCCAAACCCGACTAGAGGGCGAGCAGTTCTTC.

The rearrangement links TRBV18 to TRBJ2-7, with 12 bases identical to TRBD2. The CDR3 length is 16 residues. Trimming took 2 bases from V and 4 from J; bases not matched to a gene: 6. In germline, CDR1 is KGHSH, CDR2 LQKENI. The CDR3 bases are TGTGCCAGCTCACCAAGACGGACTAGCGGGAATTACGAGCAGTACTTC. It codes for CASSPRRTSGNYEQYF.

This chain uses TRBV19 with TRBJ1-2; perhaps TRBD1 as D (5 bases). CDR1 LNHDA and CDR2 SQIVND come from the germline V gene (reference sequence). With 10 bases removed from V and 3 bases from J, the gap between germline ends came to 15 bases. The CDR3 spans 13 residues. The CDR3 sequence is CATGPQGYYGYTF. The DNA for the CDR3 is TGTGCCACCGGGCCTCAGGGATACTATGGCTACACCTTC.

The rearrangement uses TRBV28 and TRBJ2-3; the match to TRBD1 covers 10 bases. The CDR3 contains 16 residues. Germline CDR1 reads MDHEN; CDR2 reads SYDVKM. Trimming cost V 5 bases and J 7 bases; bases outside gene matches: 12. The CDR3 loop is CASSPAGTGAFHTQYF. The CDR3 bases are TGTGCCAGCAGTCCAGCCGGGACAGGGGCCTTCCATACGCAGTATTTT.

CDR3 sequence reads: CASSRTGQVGNSPLHF. The CDR3 coding sequence is TGTGCCAGCAGTCGGACGGGACAGGTCGGGAATTCACCCCTCCACTTT. The chain has TRBV2 and TRBJ1-6; 8 bases fit TRBD1. The trim removed 5 bases at V and 7 bases at J, leaving 10 bases unmatched. The germline V gene has CDR1 SNHLY and CDR2 FYNNEI. CDR3 length equals 16 residues.

The V gene is TRBV19, the J gene TRBJ1-5; TRBD1 might be the D (6 bases). V was trimmed by 1 base and J by 0 bases, leaving 10 bases between them. This CDR3 has 16 residues. CDR1 and CDR2 (germline): LNHDA, SQIVND (reference sequence). The CDR3 DNA reads TGTGCCAGTAGTATAGCCGGACAGTATAGCAATCAGCCCCAGCATTTT. Protein: CASSIAGQYSNQPQHF.

The gene calls are TRBV27 and TRBJ1-6; D is possibly TRBD1 (6 bases). In germline, CDR1 is MNHEY, CDR2 SMNVEV (reference sequence). V was trimmed by 3 bases and J by 5 bases, leaving 11 bases between them. CDR3 length: 15 residues. The CDR3 bases are TGTGCCAGCAGTTTTCTGGGGGCGGATAATTCACCCCTCCACTTT. Translating it yields CASSFLGADNSPLHF.

This chain connects TRBV19 to TRBJ1-2; 7 bases agree with TRBD1. CDR3 length equals 15 residues. Trimming cost V 8 bases and J 8 bases; bases outside gene matches: 17. Germline lookup yields CDR1 LNHDA and CDR2 SQIVND (reference sequence). CDR3: CASRGRPTGAEGYTF. The DNA for the CDR3 is TGTGCCAGTCGCGGGCGTCCAACAGGGGCTGAAGGCTACACCTTC. The whole variable domain, remainder taken from reference TRBV19 and TRBJ1-2, is DGGITQSPKYLFRKEGQNVTLSCEQNLNHDAMYWYRQDPGQGLRLIYYSQIVNDFQKGDIAEGYSVSREKKESFPLTVTSAQKNPTAFYLCASRGRPTGAEGYTFGSGTRLTVV.

This clone was picked up one time. V and J are TRBV12-3 or TRBV12-4 and TRBJ2-7; D is unresolved. The CDR3 runs 13 residues. V lost 1 base to trimming and J lost 2 bases, with 6 bases between them. The CDR3 here is CASSLDRAYEQYF. CDR3 nucleotides: TGTGCCAGCAGTTTAGACAGAGCCTACGAGCAGTACTTC.

The chain combines TRBV28 with TRBJ1-3, with TRBD1 matching over 8 bases. Germline-derived CDR1 and CDR2 are MDHEN and SYDVKM. V lost 4 bases and J lost 4; bases outside the gene matches: 3. The CDR3 extends over 14 amino acids. The CDR3 is CASSSTGDGNTIYF. In nucleotides, the CDR3 is TGTGCCAGCAGTTCGACAGGGGACGGAAACACCATATATTTT.

This clone was counted at least ten times. The sample carries other DNA sequences with the same CDR3. The chain uses TRBV30 and TRBJ1-5; no reliable D call. V was pared by 2 bases and J by 1 base, with 6 bases between. The CDR3 runs to 13 residues. Germline loops: CDR1 GTSNPN, CDR2 SVGIG (reference sequence). CDR3 DNA sequence: TGTGCCTGGAGTCGCGGGAGCAATCAGCCCCAGCATTTT. As protein: CAWSRGSNQPQHF. Drawing the rest from reference TRBV30 and TRBJ1-5, the complete variable domain is SQTIHQWPATLVQPVGSPLSLECTVEGTSNPNLYWYRQAAGRGLQLLFYSVGIGQISSEVPQNLSASRPQDRQFILSSKKLLLSDSGFYLCAWSRGSNQPQHFGDGTRLSIL.

The chain combines TRBV2 with TRBJ1-4, with 7 positions matching TRBD1. The CDR3 runs to 17 residues. Germline V gives CDR1 SNHLY, CDR2 FYNNEI. The V segment lost 1 base and the J segment 3 bases; nucleotides outside the gene matches: 8. Here the CDR3 reads CASSEGAGGAANEKLFF. CDR3 DNA sequence: TGTGCCAGCAGTGAAGGGGCAGGGGGAGCGGCTAATGAAAAACTGTTTTTT.

The chain couples TRBV21-1 to TRBJ1-5; TRBD1 is the table's D call and was not checked against the DNA. TRBV21-1 is termed a pseudogene. The CDR3 length is 17 residues. The CDR3 DNA reads TGTGCCAGCAGCAAAGTCCTAGGGCAGGGTCGTAATCAGCCCCAGCATTTT. It encodes CASSKVLGQGRNQPQHF.

The rearrangement joins TRBV18 to TRBJ1-5, with a weak D call TRBD1 (5 bases). Trimming took 6 bases from V and 6 from J, leaving 24 bases between them. The CDR3 runs 17 residues. The germline V gene has CDR1 KGHSH and CDR2 LQKENI. CDR3 nucleotide sequence: TGTGCCAGCTCTCGAGACAGCGTCGTTGGGGCTGGTCAGCCCCAGCATTTT. Translation gives CASSRDSVVGAGQPQHF.

The chain carries TRBV11-3 and TRBJ2-1; D remains ambiguous. The germline V and J ends were trimmed by 0 bases and 15 bases, with 9 bases remaining between them. Germline assignment: CDR1 SGHNT and CDR2 YENEEA. The CDR3 length is 11 residues. CDR3 sequence reads: CASSLDGMVFF. The CDR3 DNA follows: TGTGCCAGCAGCTTAGATGGCATGGTGTTCTTC.

In this sample, this clone turned up once. One end of the junction varies from germline; a read error may be responsible. The rearrangement links TRBV2 to TRBJ2-2; D ambiguous. CDR1 and CDR2 (germline): SNHLY, FYNNEI. The CDR3 consists of 18 residues. The CDR3 spells CASSEGIHSIANTGELFF. The CDR3 region has the DNA TGTGCCAGCAGCGAAGGCATACACAGCATCGCGAACACCGGGGAGCTGTTTTTT.